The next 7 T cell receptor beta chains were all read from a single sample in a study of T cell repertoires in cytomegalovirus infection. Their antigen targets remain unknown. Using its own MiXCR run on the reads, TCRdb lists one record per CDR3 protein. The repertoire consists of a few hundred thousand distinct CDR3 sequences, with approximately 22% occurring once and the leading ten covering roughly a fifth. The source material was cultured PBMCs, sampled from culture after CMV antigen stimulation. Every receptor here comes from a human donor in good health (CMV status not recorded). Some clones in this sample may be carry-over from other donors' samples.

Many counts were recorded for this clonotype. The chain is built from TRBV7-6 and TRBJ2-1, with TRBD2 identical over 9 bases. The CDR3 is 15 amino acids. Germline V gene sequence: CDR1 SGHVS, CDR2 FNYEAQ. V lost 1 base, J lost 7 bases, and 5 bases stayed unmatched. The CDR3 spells CASSLVPSGTNEQFF. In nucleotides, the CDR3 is TGTGCCAGCAGCTTAGTCCCTAGCGGGACGAATGAGCAGTTCTTC.

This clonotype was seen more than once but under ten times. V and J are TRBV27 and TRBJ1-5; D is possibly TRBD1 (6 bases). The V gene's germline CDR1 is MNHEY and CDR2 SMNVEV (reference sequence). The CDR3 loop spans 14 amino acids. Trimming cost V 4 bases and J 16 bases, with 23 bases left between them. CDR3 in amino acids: CASSSNLGGAVEHF. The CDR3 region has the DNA TGTGCCAGCAGTTCCAACCTGGGGGGGGCGGTGGAACATTTT.

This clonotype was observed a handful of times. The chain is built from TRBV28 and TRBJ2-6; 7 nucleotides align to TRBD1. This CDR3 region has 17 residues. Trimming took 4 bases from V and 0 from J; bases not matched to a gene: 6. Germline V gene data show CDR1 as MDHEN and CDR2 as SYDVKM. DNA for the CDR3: TGTGCCAGCAGTTCGACAGGGCTCCCCTCTGGGGCCAACGTCCTGACTTTC. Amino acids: CASSSTGLPSGANVLTF.

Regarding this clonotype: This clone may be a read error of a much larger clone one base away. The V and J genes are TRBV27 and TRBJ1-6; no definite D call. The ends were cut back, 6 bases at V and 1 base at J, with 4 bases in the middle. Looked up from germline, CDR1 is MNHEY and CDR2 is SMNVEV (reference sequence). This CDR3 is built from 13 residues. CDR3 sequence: CASRRSYNSPLHF. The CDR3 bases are TGTGCCAGCAGAAGGTCCTATAATTCACCCCTCCACTTT.

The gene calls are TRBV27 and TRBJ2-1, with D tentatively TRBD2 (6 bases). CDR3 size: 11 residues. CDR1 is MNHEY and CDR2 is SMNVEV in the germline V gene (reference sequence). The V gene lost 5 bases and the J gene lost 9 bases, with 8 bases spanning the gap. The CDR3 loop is CASSRGSEQFF. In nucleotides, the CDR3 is TGTGCCAGCAGTCGGGGGTCTGAGCAGTTCTTC.

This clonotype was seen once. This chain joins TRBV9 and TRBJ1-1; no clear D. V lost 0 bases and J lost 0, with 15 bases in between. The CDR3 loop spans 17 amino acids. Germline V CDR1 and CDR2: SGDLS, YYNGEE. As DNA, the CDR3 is TGTGCCAGCAGCGTAGCTCCATTGGGTACAATGAACACTGAAGCTTTCTTT. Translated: CASSVAPLGTMNTEAFF. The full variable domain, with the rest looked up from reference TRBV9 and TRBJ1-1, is DSGVTQTPKHLITATGQRVTLRCSPRSGDLSVYWYQQSLDQGLQFLIQYYNGEERAKGNILERFSAQQFPDLHSELNLSSLELGDSALYFCASSVAPLGTMNTEAFFGQGTRLTVV.

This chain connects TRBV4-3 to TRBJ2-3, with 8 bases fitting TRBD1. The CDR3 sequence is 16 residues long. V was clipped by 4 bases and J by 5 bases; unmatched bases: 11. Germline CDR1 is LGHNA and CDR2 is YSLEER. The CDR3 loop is CASSPGSGQGLDTQYF. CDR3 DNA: TGCGCCAGCAGCCCAGGGAGTGGACAGGGATTAGATACGCAGTATTTT.